The source of this T cell receptor beta chain is a study of T cell responses to AZD1222 COVID-19 vaccine. General study points: Spike-specific TCR breadth and depth rose after two AZD1222 doses. Most donors were white British, females outnumbered males, and clonal diversity was possibly underestimated. Repertoire sampling occurred only after the peak T cell response.

V dropped 4 bases and J dropped 0 bases, with 21 bases sitting between them. The CDR3 totals 18 residues. Germline lookup yields CDR1 MNHEY and CDR2 SVGEGT. Generated by immunoSEQ multiplex PCR, the TCRdb table keeps only in-frame clones and is missing some. The data show roughly 130,000 clones, 90% to 95% seen once. Turning to this clone: Its antigen is unidentified.

This TCR was sampled from an adult who received the AZD1222 COVID-19 vaccine. The starting material was peripheral blood, obtained 28 days after the second AZD1222 dose. The rearrangement joins TRBV6-2 or TRBV6-3 to TRBJ1-1; D is unclear. In DNA, the CDR3 is TGTGCCAGCAGTTCTCCTCTTCTCCTAGGGCAGATGAACACTGAAGCTTTCTTT. It encodes CASSSPLLLGQMNTEAFF.